These 21 T cell receptor beta chains originate from one sample sequenced in a study of blood T cell repertoires in COVID-19 (dated by TCRdb to about 2020). Preparation of the library involved the immunoSEQ multiplex PCR assay. TCRdb limited this immuneACCESS table to in-frame rearrangements with V and J called. A share of clones is missing; checked studies link under half to unresolved V genes, and the rest is unexplained. The sample table holds 150,000 to 200,000 clones, of which more than 65% were seen once. The ten largest clones represent 8% to 13% of the sample. Sequenced input: PBMCs or T cells enriched from blood (not recorded which). The receptors derive from a man aged 50 or older who had recovered from COVID-19.

About this clone itself: At the DNA level, this CDR3 is encoded by other sequences in the same sample as well. This sequence joins TRBV28 and TRBJ2-2; 9 bases are shared with TRBD2. The V gene end was trimmed by 3 bases and the J gene end by 5 bases; junction bases not matched to a gene: 1. The CDR3 covers 14 residues. Germline CDR1 and CDR2: MDHEN and SYDVKM. CDR3 sequence: CASSLAGGTGELFF. CDR3 coding DNA: TGTGCCAGCAGTTTGGCGGGAGGGACCGGGGAGCTGTTTTTT. The full variable domain, rest sourced from reference TRBV28 and TRBJ2-2, is DVKVTQSSRYLVKRTGEKVFLECVQDMDHENMFWYRQDPGLGLRLIYFSYDVKMKEKGDIPEGYSVSREKKERFSLILESASTNQTSMYLCASSLAGGTGELFFGEGSRLTVL.

The rearrangement links TRBV7-3 to TRBJ2-2; the match to TRBD1 covers 7 bases. Germline V gene lookup returns CDR1 SGHTA and CDR2 FQGTGA. The CDR3 totals 15 residues. V was clipped by 3 bases and J by 1 base; unmatched bases: 2. CDR3 nucleotide sequence: TGTGCCAGCAGCTTGGGACAGCAGAACACCGGGGAGCTGTTTTTT. Protein: CASSLGQQNTGELFF.

The chain couples TRBV24-1 to TRBJ1-5, with unresolved D. Germline CDR1 reads KGHDR; CDR2 reads SFDVKD. The CDR3 length is 16 residues. V was clipped by 6 bases and J by 0 bases, with 14 bases between them. The CDR3 is CATSPGGGSSNQPQHF. The DNA for the CDR3 is TGTGCCACCAGTCCAGGCGGAGGGAGTAGCAATCAGCCCCAGCATTTT.

The chain combines TRBV29-1 with TRBJ2-3; 14 bases map to TRBD2. Germline V gene sequence: CDR1 SQVTM, CDR2 ANQGSEA. This CDR3 has 15 amino acids. V gave up 7 bases and J gave up 6 bases; unmatched junction bases: 9. The CDR3 protein is CSAWTSGGFRDTQYF. CDR3 bases: TGCAGCGCCTGGACTAGCGGGGGGTTTAGGGATACGCAGTATTTT.

This sequence joins TRBV27 and TRBJ2-7; D possibly corresponds to TRBD2 (5 bases). V gave up 6 bases and J gave up 2 bases, with 17 bases separating them. This CDR3 spans 15 amino acids. CDR1 and CDR2 (germline): MNHEY, SMNVEV (reference sequence). CDR3 in amino acids: CASRAGLSGAYEQYF. The CDR3 DNA follows: TGTGCCAGCAGGGCCGGACTGAGCGGCGCCTACGAGCAGTACTTC.

The genes are TRBV30 and TRBJ2-1; 7 positions agree with TRBD1. The germline gives CDR1 GTSNPN, CDR2 SVGIG (reference sequence). The CDR3 runs 12 residues. After removal of 2 bases from V and 9 bases from J, the junction contained 4 bases not matched to a gene. The CDR3: CAWSLGGIEQFF. For the CDR3, the DNA is TGTGCCTGGAGTTTAGGGGGCATTGAGCAGTTCTTC.

The chain couples TRBV29-1 to TRBJ2-7; D may be TRBD1 (6 bases). The CDR3 totals 12 residues. V lost 4 bases and J lost 0, with 7 bases in between. From germline, CDR1 is SQVTM and CDR2 ANQGSEA. The CDR3 DNA is TGCAGCGTTGGGACAGACTCCTACGAGCAGTACTTC. This codes for CSVGTDSYEQYF.

V usage is TRBV28 and J usage is TRBJ2-1; TRBD1 agrees at 12 bases. The V and J ends lost 8 bases and 8 bases, in that order; junction bases with no gene match: 4. The length of the CDR3 is 13 residues. The germline gives CDR1 MDHEN, CDR2 SYDVKM. The CDR3 sequence is CASEGQGADEQFF. The CDR3 bases are TGTGCCAGCGAGGGACAGGGGGCGGATGAGCAGTTCTTC.

This chain connects TRBV3-1 (or the pseudogene TRBV3-2) to TRBJ1-1; D is perhaps TRBD1 (6 bases). The CDR3 extends over 16 amino acids. The germline V gene encodes CDR1 LGHDT and CDR2 YNNKEL (reference sequence). Trimming left V 8 bases short and J 4 bases short, with 23 bases between. The CDR3 sequence: CASAPGAGVFTTEAFF. The CDR3 region has the DNA TGTGCCAGCGCCCCAGGGGCAGGGGTATTCACCACTGAAGCTTTCTTT.

This chain uses TRBV28 with TRBJ1-2; D not resolved. The CDR3 is 14 residues long. CDR1 and CDR2 (germline): MDHEN, SYDVKM. Between the trimmed V and J ends, which lost 3 bases and 3 bases, there was a span of 11 bases. The chain's CDR3 is CASSLPPPDYGYTF. The CDR3 DNA reads TGTGCCAGCAGTTTGCCCCCGCCAGACTATGGCTACACCTTC.

This sequence joins TRBV7-2 and TRBJ1-4; D may be TRBD1 (5 bases). The length of the CDR3 is 14 residues. The V end lost 4 bases, the J end lost 7 bases, and 13 bases lay between the germline ends. The V gene's germline CDR1 is SGHTA and CDR2 FQGNSA. CDR3 sequence: CASSSPSGGEKLFF. CDR3 coding DNA: TGTGCCAGCAGCTCACCTTCGGGGGGTGAAAAACTGTTTTTT. Full variable domain (rest looked up from reference TRBV7-2 and TRBJ1-4): GAGVSQSPSNKVTEKGKDVELRCDPISGHTALYWYRQSLGQGLEFLIYFQGNSAPDKSGLPSDRFSAERTGGSVSTLTIQRTQQEDSAVYLCASSSPSGGEKLFFGSGTQLSVL.

The J gene is TRBJ2-5, the V gene TRBV9; possible D gene TRBD2, 7 bases. The CDR3 consists of 16 residues. V lost 0 bases and J lost 4, with 16 bases in between. Germline loops: CDR1 SGDLS, CDR2 YYNGEE. CDR3 nucleotides: TGTGCCAGCAGCGTAGTAGAGGGGGGGCCAGGAGAGACCCAGTACTTC. Translated: CASSVVEGGPGETQYF.

This clone showed up just once. The chain has TRBV19 and TRBJ2-7; D might be TRBD2 (6 bases). The CDR3 sequence is 15 residues long. Per germline, CDR1 LNHDA and CDR2 SQIVND (reference sequence). Trimming pared 1 base from V and 7 bases from J, leaving 17 bases between. The CDR3 coding sequence is TGTGCCAGTAGTATAGTTGCCGGGAGAACGGCAGAGCAGTACTTC. This codes for CASSIVAGRTAEQYF.

The rearrangement joins TRBV3-1 (or the pseudogene TRBV3-2) to TRBJ2-5; no firm D call. The CDR3 spans 13 residues. The germline CDR1 and CDR2 sequences are LGHDT and YNNKEL (reference sequence). The V gene lost 2 bases and the J gene lost 0 bases, with 4 bases spanning the gap. CDR3 DNA: TGTGCCAGCAGCCAATGGCACCAAGAGACCCAGTACTTC. Translating gives CASSQWHQETQYF.

At least ten counts were recorded for this clone. This chain joins TRBV4-1 and TRBJ1-2; TRBD1 aligns across 10 bases. V shed 0 bases and J 4 bases; nucleotides not matched to a gene: 8. The germline V gene encodes CDR1 MGHRA and CDR2 YSYEKL. There are 17 residues in the CDR3. The CDR3 DNA reads TGCGCCAGCAGCCAAGATCGGGACAGGGGCGCGCCCTATGGCTACACCTTC. Protein: CASSQDRDRGAPYGYTF.

The genes are TRBV7-9 and TRBJ2-2, with D perhaps matching TRBD2 (5 bases). Germline V gives CDR1 SEHNR, CDR2 FQNEAQ (reference sequence). This CDR3 contains 17 residues. V shed 1 base and J shed 0 bases, with 12 bases lying between them. This CDR3 is CASSLERRRANTGELFF. CDR3 sequence (DNA): TGTGCCAGCAGCTTAGAGCGGAGACGGGCGAACACCGGGGAGCTGTTTTTT.

The chain carries TRBV29-1 and TRBJ2-1; D is perhaps TRBD2 (6 bases). This CDR3 is built from 13 residues. Germline CDR1 SQVTM, CDR2 ANQGSEA. V was clipped by 7 bases and J by 6 bases, with 16 bases between them. The CDR3 DNA reads as TGCAGCGCCCCAGGGAGGCAAGGCAATGAGCAGTTCTTC. Amino acids: CSAPGRQGNEQFF.

As regards this clone: This same CDR3 is encoded by further DNA sequences in the sample. The J gene is TRBJ1-5, the V gene TRBV29-1; weak D call: TRBD1 (5 bases). The CDR3 spans 14 residues. The V and J ends lost 6 bases and 0 bases respectively, with 12 bases between them. CDR1 and CDR2 (germline): SQVTM, ANQGSEA. The CDR3 DNA reads TGCAGCGTCGGGACGGACTATAGCAATCAGCCCCAGCATTTT. Its protein product is CSVGTDYSNQPQHF.

The rearrangement uses TRBV6-1 and TRBJ1-6, with 7 positions matching TRBD1. Germline CDR1 is MNHNS and CDR2 is SASEGT. The CDR3 is made up of 15 amino acids. The V segment lost 2 bases and the J segment 10 bases; nucleotides outside the gene matches: 8. DNA for the CDR3: TGTGCCAGCAGTGAAAGCGACAGGGTGTGGTCACCCCTCCACTTT. This codes for CASSESDRVWSPLHF.

The rearrangement uses TRBV19 and TRBJ1-3; D gene unclear. This CDR3 spans 14 amino acids. V was trimmed by 6 bases and J by 3 bases, leaving 12 bases between them. Germline CDR1 and CDR2: LNHDA and SQIVND (reference sequence). The CDR3 coding sequence is TGTGCCAGTAGGATTGGGCGTTTTGGAAACACCATATATTTT. Its protein product is CASRIGRFGNTIYF.

The rearrangement joins TRBV7-2 to TRBJ1-5; maybe TRBD1 (5 bases). There are 15 residues in the CDR3. The germline V and J ends were trimmed by 5 bases and 1 base, with 12 bases remaining between them. Germline-derived CDR1 and CDR2 are SGHTA and FQGNSA. This CDR3 is CASSPHGGSNQPQHF. The DNA for the CDR3 is TGTGCCAGCAGCCCCCACGGGGGGAGCAATCAGCCCCAGCATTTT.